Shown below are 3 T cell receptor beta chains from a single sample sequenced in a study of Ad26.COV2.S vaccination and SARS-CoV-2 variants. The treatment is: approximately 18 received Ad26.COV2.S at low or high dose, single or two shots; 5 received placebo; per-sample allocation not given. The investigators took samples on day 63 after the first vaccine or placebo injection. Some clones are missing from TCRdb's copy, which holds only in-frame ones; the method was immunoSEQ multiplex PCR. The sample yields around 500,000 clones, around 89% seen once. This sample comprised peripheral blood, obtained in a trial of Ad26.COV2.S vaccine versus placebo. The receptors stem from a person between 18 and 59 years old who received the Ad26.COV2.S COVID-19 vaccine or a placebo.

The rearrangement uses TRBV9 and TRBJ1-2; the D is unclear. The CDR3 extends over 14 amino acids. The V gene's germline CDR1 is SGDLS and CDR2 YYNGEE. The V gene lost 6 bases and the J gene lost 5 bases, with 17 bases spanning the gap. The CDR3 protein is CASTSPGWRYGYTF. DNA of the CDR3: TGTGCCAGCACCTCCCCCGGTTGGCGATATGGCTACACCTTC.

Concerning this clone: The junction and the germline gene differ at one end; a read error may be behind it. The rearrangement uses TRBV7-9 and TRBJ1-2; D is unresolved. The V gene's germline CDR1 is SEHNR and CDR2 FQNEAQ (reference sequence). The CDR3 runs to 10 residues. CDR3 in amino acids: CASSLIGRVF. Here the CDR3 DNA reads TGTGCCAGCAGCTTAATAGGGAGGGTGTTC.

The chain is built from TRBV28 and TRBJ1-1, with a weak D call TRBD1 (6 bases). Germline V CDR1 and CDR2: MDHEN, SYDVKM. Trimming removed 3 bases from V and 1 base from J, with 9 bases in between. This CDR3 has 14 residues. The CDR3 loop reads CASSLSGENTEAFF. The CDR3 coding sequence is TGTGCCAGCAGTTTGTCAGGGGAGAACACTGAAGCTTTCTTT. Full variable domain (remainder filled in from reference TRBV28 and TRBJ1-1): DVKVTQSSRYLVKRTGEKVFLECVQDMDHENMFWYRQDPGLGLRLIYFSYDVKMKEKGDIPEGYSVSREKKERFSLILESASTNQTSMYLCASSLSGENTEAFFGQGTRLTVV.